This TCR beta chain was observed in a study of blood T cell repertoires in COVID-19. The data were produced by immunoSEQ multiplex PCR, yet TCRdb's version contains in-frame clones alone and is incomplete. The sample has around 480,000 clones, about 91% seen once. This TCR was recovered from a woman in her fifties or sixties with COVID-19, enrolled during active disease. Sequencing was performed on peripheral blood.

CDR3 sequence: CASSGHSGSSGNTIYF. The CDR3 region has the DNA TGTGCCAGCAGTGGCCACTCAGGGTCCTCTGGAAACACCATATATTTT. This chain joins TRBV2 and TRBJ1-3; D perhaps matches TRBD1 (5 bases). The V end was cut by 4 bases, the J end by 0 bases, with 13 bases between. The CDR3 is 16 amino acids. Germline values: CDR1 SNHLY, CDR2 FYNNEI.